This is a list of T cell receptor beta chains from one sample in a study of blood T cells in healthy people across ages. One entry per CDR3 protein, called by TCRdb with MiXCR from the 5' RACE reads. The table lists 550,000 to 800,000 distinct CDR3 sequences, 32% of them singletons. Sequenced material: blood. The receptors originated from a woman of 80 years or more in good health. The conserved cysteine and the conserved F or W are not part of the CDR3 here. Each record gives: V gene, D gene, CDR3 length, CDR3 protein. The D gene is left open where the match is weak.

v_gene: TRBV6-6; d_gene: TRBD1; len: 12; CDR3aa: ASRGTDFNYGYT
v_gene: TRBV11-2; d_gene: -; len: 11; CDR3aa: ASSLGYNNEQF
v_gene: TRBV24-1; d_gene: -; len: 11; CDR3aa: ATGDWGNYGYT
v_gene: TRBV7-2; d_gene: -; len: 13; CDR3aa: ASSLSGGSNQPQH
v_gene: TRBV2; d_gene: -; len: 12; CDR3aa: ASAGDSRYNEQF
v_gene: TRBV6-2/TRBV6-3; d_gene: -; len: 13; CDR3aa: ASMDQGRGEETQY
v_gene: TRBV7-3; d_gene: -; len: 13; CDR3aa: ASSPTGTLTGELF
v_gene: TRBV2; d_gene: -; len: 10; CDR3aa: ASSDGGYEQY
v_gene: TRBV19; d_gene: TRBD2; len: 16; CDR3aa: ASSPGLAGGPSTDTQY
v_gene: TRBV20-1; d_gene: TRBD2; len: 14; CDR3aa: SARDSTGGPGETQY
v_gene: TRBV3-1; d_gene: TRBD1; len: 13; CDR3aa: ASGSGQGFYNEQF
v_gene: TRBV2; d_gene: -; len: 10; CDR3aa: ASSRQGNTIY
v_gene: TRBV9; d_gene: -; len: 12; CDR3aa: ASRRMRGTGELF
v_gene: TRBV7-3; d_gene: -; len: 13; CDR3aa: ASSFGRKEYNEQF
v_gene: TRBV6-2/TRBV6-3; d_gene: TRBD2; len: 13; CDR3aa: ASTLAGGLTDTQY
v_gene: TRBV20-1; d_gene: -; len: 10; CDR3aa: SAQGRSYGYT
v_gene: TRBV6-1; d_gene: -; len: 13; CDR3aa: ASSEGPAAAQPQH
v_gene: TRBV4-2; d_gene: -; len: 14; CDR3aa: ASSPRSQATTGELF
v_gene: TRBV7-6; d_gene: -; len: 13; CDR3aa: ASNPQGGVDYEQY
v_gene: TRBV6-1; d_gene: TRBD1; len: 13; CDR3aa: ARRGQQGYGQPQH
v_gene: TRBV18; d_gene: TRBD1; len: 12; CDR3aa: PSSRTGVTDTQY
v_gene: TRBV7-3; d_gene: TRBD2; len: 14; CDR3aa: ASSLGGGPTENEQF
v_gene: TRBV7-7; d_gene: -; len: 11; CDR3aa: ASSSRENTEAF
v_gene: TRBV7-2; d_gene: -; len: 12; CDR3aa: ASSQTWGTDTQY
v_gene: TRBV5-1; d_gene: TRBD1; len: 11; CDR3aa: ASTRTGDHEQF
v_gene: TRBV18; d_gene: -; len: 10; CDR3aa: ASSPGNAEAF
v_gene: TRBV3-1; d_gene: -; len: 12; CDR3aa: ASSQVSVFNEQF
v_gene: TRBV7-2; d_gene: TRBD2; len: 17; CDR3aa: ASSLSLRLTRDSGYEQY
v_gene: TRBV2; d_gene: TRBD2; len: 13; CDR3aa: ASSGRLAGHNEQF
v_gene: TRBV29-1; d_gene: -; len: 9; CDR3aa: SGTSTDTQY
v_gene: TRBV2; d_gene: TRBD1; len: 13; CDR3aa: ANSEAGQNSQPQH
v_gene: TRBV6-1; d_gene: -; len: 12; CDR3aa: ASSETIRVSLTF
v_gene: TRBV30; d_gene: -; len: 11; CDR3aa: AWSGAGTKTQY
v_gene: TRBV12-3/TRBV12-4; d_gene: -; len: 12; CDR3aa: ASSSAGGGTEAF
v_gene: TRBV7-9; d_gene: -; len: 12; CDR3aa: ASSRGISNQPQH
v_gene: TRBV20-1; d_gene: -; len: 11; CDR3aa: SARDRVNSPLH
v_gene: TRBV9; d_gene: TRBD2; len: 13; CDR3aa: ASSRGSGGLDTQY
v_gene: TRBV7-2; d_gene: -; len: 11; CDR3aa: ASRTGATDTQY
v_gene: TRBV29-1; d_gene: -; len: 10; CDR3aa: SVDPGNEKLF
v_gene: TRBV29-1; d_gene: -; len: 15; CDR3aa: SAEGLTGIPFPGGYT
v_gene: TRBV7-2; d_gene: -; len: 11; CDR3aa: ASSRSQAYEQY
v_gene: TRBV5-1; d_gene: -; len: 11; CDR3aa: ASSTDMDTEAF
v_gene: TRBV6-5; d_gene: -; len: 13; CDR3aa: ASSLTGQAGNTIY